This T cell receptor beta chain was sequenced during a study of T cell repertoires in cytomegalovirus infection. Study-level background: Used in the study were CMV epitopes, some recently identified and HLA-C-restricted, others well-studied and HLA-B-restricted.

TCRdb processed the reads anew with MiXCR; each CDR3 protein has one entry. The data contain roughly 350,000 distinct CDR3 sequences, roughly 34% of them singletons. The V end lost 5 bases, the J end lost 8 bases, and 13 bases lay between the germline ends. From germline, CDR1 is MNHEY and CDR2 SVGAGI. The CDR3 length is 13 residues. Study-level results: The response measured ex vivo was dominated by TCR beta clonotypes (HLA-C-restricted and CMV-specific).

Concerning this clonotype itself: Its antigen is still unknown.

The specimen comprised cultured PBMCs, sampled from culture after CMV antigen stimulation. The clonotype comes from a human donor in good health (CMV status not recorded). Some clones in this sample may be carry-over from other donors' samples. The genes are TRBV6-5 and TRBJ2-1, with D tentatively TRBD1 (6 bases). The CDR3 region has the DNA TGTGCCAGCAGTCCGACAGGTATCTATGAGCAGTTCTTC. It translates to CASSPTGIYEQFF.